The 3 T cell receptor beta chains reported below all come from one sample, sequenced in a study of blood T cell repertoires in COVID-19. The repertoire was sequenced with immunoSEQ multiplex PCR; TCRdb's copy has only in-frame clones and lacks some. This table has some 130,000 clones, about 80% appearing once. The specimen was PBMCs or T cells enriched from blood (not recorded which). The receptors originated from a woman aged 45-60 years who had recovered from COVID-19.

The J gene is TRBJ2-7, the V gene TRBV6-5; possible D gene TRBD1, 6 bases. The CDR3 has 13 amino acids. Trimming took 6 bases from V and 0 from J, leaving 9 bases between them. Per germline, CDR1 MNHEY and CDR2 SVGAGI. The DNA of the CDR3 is TGTGCCAGCAGAGCGGACAGCTCCTACGAGCAGTACGTC. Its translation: CASRADSSYEQYV.

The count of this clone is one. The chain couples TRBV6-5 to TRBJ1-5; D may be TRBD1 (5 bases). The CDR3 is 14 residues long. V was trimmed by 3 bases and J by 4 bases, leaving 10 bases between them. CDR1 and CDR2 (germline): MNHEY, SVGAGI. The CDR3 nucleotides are TGTGCCAGCAGTTATCGGGAGGGGAATCAGCCCCAGCATTTT. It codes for CASSYREGNQPQHF.

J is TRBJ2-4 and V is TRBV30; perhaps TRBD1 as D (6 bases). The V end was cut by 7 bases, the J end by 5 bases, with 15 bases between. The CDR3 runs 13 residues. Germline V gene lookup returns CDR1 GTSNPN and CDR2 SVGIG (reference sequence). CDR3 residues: CAYQQGNQNIQYF. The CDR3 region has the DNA TGTGCCTACCAACAGGGAAACCAAAACATTCAGTACTTC. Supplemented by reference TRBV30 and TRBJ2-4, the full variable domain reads SQTIHQWPATLVQPVGSPLSLECTVEGTSNPNLYWYRQAAGRGLQLLFYSVGIGQISSEVPQNLSASRPQDRQFILSSKKLLLSDSGFYLCAYQQGNQNIQYFGAGTRLSVL.